The clone carrying this TCR beta chain was found once. The antigen remains unidentified. This could be a read error, since a much larger clone is one nucleotide away. The data derive from a study of CD8 T cells in ankylosing spondylitis. Study observations and caveats: According to the report, clones linked to the disease were significantly enriched in matched synovial fluid samples taken from ankylosing spondylitis patients. Seemingly characteristic of ankylosing spondylitis blood was a TCR beta motif consisting of roughly 8 highly homologous variants.

Germline V lookup: CDR1 SGHRS, CDR2 YFSETQ. This CDR3 contains 16 residues. V lost 0 bases and J 0 bases, leaving 7 bases between the germline ends. Via MiXCR, TCRdb re-called the 5' RACE reads, giving one row per CDR3 protein. Here the sample spans 210,000 or so distinct CDR3 sequences, approximately 8% being singletons. The chain combines TRBV5-1 with TRBJ2-6; D is unclear. Material for sequencing was blood, either unsorted or a sorted T cell fraction (not recorded which). This sequence originates from a female donor with ankylosing spondylitis or in good health (not recorded which). Here the CDR3 DNA reads TGCGCCAGCAGCTTGGTGACGTTCTCTGGGGCCAACGTCCTGACTTTC. This encodes CASSLVTFSGANVLTF.